The source of this T cell receptor (beta chain) is a study of cytomegalovirus exposure and HLA in healthy donors (dated by TCRdb to 2015 to 2018). Regarding the study in general: According to an earlier analysis of 587 of the donors, about 179 million T cells yielded approximately 120 million unique TCR beta sequences and approximately 300 Gb of sequence data. About 310 gigabases of sequencing data and approximately 85 million unique TCR sequences were included in an early release covering roughly 600 HLA-typed donors. Among the roughly 410 genotyped donors, approximately 76% belonged to the genetic ancestry cluster associated with self-reported Caucasian donors. The study aimed to test whether signatures of past pathogen exposure could be identified by cataloging public T cell receptors. Using immunosequencing, the study profiled T cell repertoires from about 650 subjects and related those repertoires to cytomegalovirus serostatus. Besides the first cohort of approximately 710 subjects, a separate validation cohort made up of over 100 different subjects was used. To predict cytomegalovirus infection status, the study brought together high-throughput TCR immunosequencing, statistical association of individual TCRs with disease status, and machine learning. To study patterns of TCR occurrence, a later analysis re-analyzed previously published TCR beta repertoires from 700 or so donors and added high-resolution HLA genotyping. Rather than using new phenotypic data, the later analysis identified candidate immune exposures from TCR beta sequences and from how often those sequences occurred across donors. To decide whether each TCR beta V gene segment behaved as functional or pseudogenic, an earlier analysis of over 500 of the donors relied on high-throughput TCR beta sequencing. Alongside the repertoire data, information on donor age, sex, ethnicity and CMV serostatus was compiled. Genome-wide SNP genotypes for about 60% of the 666 donors were used in a later genetic analysis, which treated that subset as a discovery cohort. All discovery cohort repertoires had been generated on a single sequencing platform. HLA typing included class I and class II loci at four-digit resolution. Typing coverage varied by locus: roughly 629-640 donors for A, B, C, DRB1 and DQB1; more than 500 for DQA1; about 590 for DPA1; under 490 for DPB1. Roughly five DR-DQ haplotypes were treated as single units for association and clustering because of strong linkage in the cohort. On average, over 200,000 unique TCR beta nucleotide sequences were sequenced per donor among 398 genotyped donors of the cohort, with roughly 18% of those sequences being non-productive.

The cohort consisted of approximately 670 healthy bone marrow donors. At the time of sampling, all cohort members were nominally healthy, though unrecorded immune exposures were likely present. The donor tested CMV seropositive and was one of the 289 seropositive cohort members. Every donor gave a peripheral blood sample, and the peripheral blood mononuclear cells from that sample were used for TCR beta sequencing. The Qiagen DNeasy Blood Extraction Kit was used to extract genomic DNA from the blood cell samples. Summary of the overall study and its limitations: A later analysis reported that several top co-occurrence clusters appeared linked to parvovirus B19, influenza, CMV and Epstein-Barr virus. The sequencing pipeline was judged likely to have produced a cluster of highly shared sequence variants as a technical artifact. Sequencing depth was assumed to be roughly uniform across donors in the presence/absence analyses, though that assumption may not hold. A further reported finding was that TCR beta sequences accurately predicted the HLA-A and HLA-B alleles for most subjects in the first cohort. Most TCR sequences were observed very rarely across donors, whereas some public TCRs were present in many individuals. Compared with equally common non-associated chains, HLA-associated TCR beta chains in a later analysis were more clonally expanded and had lower generation probabilities. The study listed around 160 TCR beta chains as associated with cytomegalovirus. Approximately 18 rarely observed V segments, including chromosome 9 orphons, were excluded from the earlier analysis of about 500 of the donors because counts were too low. CMV serostatus was the only immune exposure information available for the cohort. A later genetic analysis reported fewer N-insertions in productive TCRs among donors in an Asian-associated ancestry cluster than the roughly 670-donor mean. Correlated functional status among segregating V segments might reflect linkage disequilibrium, but an unknown experimental factor could not be ruled out. Because some donors lacked HLA typing at each locus, the association tests relied only on the typed subset. In a later analysis, most CMV-associated TCR beta chains were found to appear HLA-restricted, with HLA associations seemingly driven largely by CMV exposure. The 87-base-pair reads could not distinguish some IMGT-functional V segments, including TRBV6-2 and TRBV6-3, so those segments were excluded. In an earlier analysis of roughly 500 of the donors, most TCR beta V segments appeared in productive rearrangements about 90% or about 30% of the time, broadly matching IMGT annotations. In vitro tests confirmed that a few of the cytomegalovirus-associated TCR beta chains recognize cytomegalovirus antigens. The authors suggested that the approach could potentially be extended to other disease states and immunological phenotypes. According to a later analysis, TCR association rates differed among HLA loci, with DRB1 alleles showing the most associated TCRs and HLA-C alleles showing the fewest. V-gene and J-gene trimming of TCR beta chains was associated with a missense DCLRE1C variant in a later genetic analysis, and the association was replicated in an independent cohort. This cohort had only TCR beta chains sequenced, and the lack of alpha or paired-chain data limited which features could be detected. In a later analysis, some 17,000 TCR beta sequences were associated with specific HLA alleles at a false discovery rate of 0.05. Cytomegalovirus status was reported to be diagnosed by the classifier with high specificity and sensitivity in both the original and validation cohorts. Assigning TCR associations to individual alleles was difficult when HLA alleles, especially DR and DQ, strongly co-occurred.

Via the germline V gene, CDR1 is LGHNT and CDR2 FRNRAP. From V the trimming removes 8 bases and from J it removes 2 bases, while the gene matches leave 15 bases of the junction unaccounted for. The CDR3, from cysteine to phenylalanine, totals 18 residues. Kept here is only the CDR3 DNA, which spans 54 bases and is read in frame from base 1. The library was produced with the immunoSEQ multiplex PCR assay. For the multiplex PCR, a mixture combining 60 forward primers for TCR Vbeta segments and 13 reverse primers for TCR Jbeta segments was used. Amplification of the CDR3 region of rearranged TCR beta genes was performed with a multiplex PCR assay on genomic DNA. The Illumina HiSeq System was used to sequence the amplified TCR beta libraries as 87-base-pair reads. The original pipeline was this. A later analysis tallied 80 million to 95 million unique TCR beta chains across the 666 repertoires, and approximately 9.9 million of those chains were shared by two or more donors. A nearest-neighbor algorithm error-corrected the raw reads and collapsed the reads into unique sequences, merging closely related sequences to remove PCR and sequencing errors. Alignment of CDR3 sequences to IMGT reference sequences was used to assign V, D and J gene segments. Each retained sequence needed at least a six-nucleotide match to both a V gene segment and a J gene segment. A rearrangement counted as productive if the CDR3 had no stop codons and remained in frame with V and J, and every other rearrangement counted as non-productive. CDR3 was defined according to IMGT convention as the region running from the second conserved V-encoded cysteine to the conserved J-encoded phenylalanine. The earlier analysis of about 530 of the donors excluded any sequence lacking an unambiguous match to a single V gene segment. In an earlier analysis of several hundred of the donors, a V segment was called functional when productive rearrangements were above 56.7%, and segregating when the standard deviation between donors exceeded 5%. A statistical classification framework was built to diagnose cytomegalovirus status from the catalog of TCR beta chain sequences. In a later analysis, TCR nucleotide sequences were compared against IMGT/GENE-DB human TR gene sequences so that V and J genes could be assigned. A later analysis assigned CDR3 sequences and most-parsimonious VDJ recombination scenarios with the TCRdist pipeline. In a later analysis, every TCR beta chain was defined by the combination of its CDR3 amino acid sequence and its V-gene family, and reads without a unique V-gene family were dropped. A later analysis removed nearly 600 highly shared, low-generation-probability nucleotide sequences to deal with suspected cross-contamination and a sequencing artifact. A later analysis calculated a clonal expansion index for each public chain from normalized within-repertoire ranks of inferred template counts. Generation probabilities in a later analysis came from a VDJ recombination model fitted to out-of-frame rearrangements, and those results were checked against IGoR. A later analysis scored TCR-TCR, TCR-HLA and TCR-CMV co-occurrence with hypergeometric tests, applying a repertoire-size bias correction to TCR pairs. False discovery rates were estimated in a later analysis by permuting HLA or CMV assignments 20 times. In a later analysis, co-occurring TCRs were grouped using DBSCAN, with TCRdist sequence similarity added in when clustering inside HLA-allele-positive subsets. For co-occurrence clustering, repertoires with fewer than 30,000 or more than 120,000 public chains were excluded, along with four to six repertoires with anomalous nucleotide sharing. This is the immuneACCESS table as TCRdb keeps it, with only in-frame sequences that have V and J called. A part of the clones is gone; compared with another copy, unresolved V genes explain less than half, and the rest is unexplained. D and trimming were read from the DNA, whereas the V and J calls and clone size are those reported in that table. The sample contains around 150,000 clones, 65% to 90% of them found a single time. The ten most abundant clones make up roughly 6.7% of the sample.

Worth noting for this clone: Its antigen remains unidentified. No much larger clonotype is one base removed from it; base qualities were not supplied.

The specimen sequenced was PBMCs. The receptor's source is a man aged 45-65 years in good health and CMV-seropositive. The sequence joins TRBV12-5 to TRBJ2-1; TRBD1 aligns with 10 central bases. The CDR3 protein: CASTPGQGFREAYNEQFF. The nucleotides read TGTGCTAGTACTCCGGGACAGGGGTTCAGAGAAGCCTACAATGAGCAGTTCTTC.